This T cell receptor (beta chain) was documented in a study of T cells in Graves' hyperthyroidism and ophthalmopathy. Graves' hyperthyroidism showing no ophthalmopathy progression within 18 months was considered stable. Pregnant or lactating patients were excluded, as were those with uncontrolled infection or other autoimmune disease. Amplified regions were TCR beta CDR3 sequences from RNA transcripts. The HTBI primer set served for first-round RT-PCR of the TCR CDR3. TCRdb ran MiXCR on the multiplex PCR reads and lists one entry per CDR3 protein. The sample lists around 720,000 distinct CDR3 sequences, roughly a third seen once, with around 31% in the top ten. Of note for this clonotype: Its antigen remains unidentified. As the CDR3 is not closed by the conserved phenylalanine or tryptophan, this likely results from a read error. No DNA is shown, since the ends of the CDR3 on it are uncertain; the CDR3 is the one TCRdb lists.

Both ends counted, the CDR3 spans 8 residues. Study observations and caveats: Most thyroid-expanded clonotypes above 0.001 were also found in blood. Ophthalmopathy and stable hyperthyroidism were told apart by a 13 V-J model.

This TCR came from a woman aged 40 to 50 with Graves' hyperthyroidism. J is TRBJ1-1 and V is TRBV12-3 or TRBV12-4. Sequencing used blood. CDR3 sequence: CASSPLAL.